This T cell receptor beta chain derives from a study of blood T cell repertoires in COVID-19. Study-level background: T cells, B-cell-depleted T cells, or PBMCs supplied cDNA or gDNA.

This clone was observed a single time. Germline V gene data show CDR1 as SGHAT and CDR2 as FQNNGV. The CDR3 is 14 residues long. With 2 bases removed from V and 8 bases from J, the gap between germline ends came to 12 bases. TCRdb's copy holds only in-frame clones and misses some; the assay was immunoSEQ multiplex PCR. The profile covers 250,000 to 300,000 clones, with about 90% appearing a single time and roughly 10% taken by the ten largest. The sequence was obtained from a woman in her seventies with COVID-19, enrolled during active disease. The sequencing sample was made of peripheral blood. The gene calls are TRBV11-2 and TRBJ1-4; possibly TRBD1 for D (6 bases). In DNA, the CDR3 is TGTGCCAGCAGCTTACAAGCAGGGGTCGAAAAACTGTTTTTT. As protein: CASSLQAGVEKLFF.